Shown below are 11 T cell receptor beta chains from a single sample sequenced in a study of shared clonotypes between healthy human individuals. The naive CD8 fraction comprised CD45RO-negative cells positively selected for CCR7 and excluded terminally differentiated effector memory CD45RA+ cells. Repertoires were generated with immunoSEQ multiplex PCR, while TCRdb's copy carries only in-frame clones and drops some. The repertoire holds 760,000 or so clones, with about 96% as singletons. Source material: naive CD8+ T cells sorted from blood. The receptors were gathered from a man aged 30 to 39 in good health.

The rearrangement joins TRBV5-6 to TRBJ1-4, with 9 bases that match TRBD1. J lost 8 bases, V lost 3 bases, and 8 bases had no gene match. This CDR3 contains 15 residues. Germline CDR1 reads SGHDT; CDR2 reads YYEEEE. CDR3 region: CASSSVGQGLEKLFF. The CDR3 region has the DNA TGTGCCAGCAGCTCGGTGGGACAGGGCCTCGAAAAACTGTTTTTT. Full variable domain (outside the CDR3, taken from reference TRBV5-6 and TRBJ1-4): DAGVTQSPTHLIKTRGQQVTLRCSPKSGHDTVSWYQQALGQGPQFIFQYYEEEERQRGNFPDRFSGHQFPNYSSELNVNALLLGDSALYLCASSSVGQGLEKLFFGSGTQLSVL.

The CDR3 coding sequence is TGTGCCAGCAGCCACGAACCAGGACAGGGGGGGAGCACAGATACGCAGTATTTT. Residues: CASSHEPGQGGSTDTQYF. The chain employs TRBV11-2 and TRBJ2-3; 10 bases are shared with TRBD1. Unmatched junction bases numbered 11, after V lost 5 bases and J lost 0 bases. Germline CDR1 and CDR2: SGHAT and FQNNGV. The CDR3 totals 18 residues.

This clone was recorded once. V is TRBV10-3 and J is TRBJ2-1, with D perhaps matching TRBD1 or TRBD2 (5 bases each). The germline V and J ends were trimmed by 0 bases and 14 bases, with 26 bases remaining between them. Germline V gene data show CDR1 as ENHRY and CDR2 as SYGVKD. The CDR3 covers 17 residues. CDR3 DNA sequence: TGTGCCATCAGTGAGTCCTCAAGCTACCCATTTTGGGGGAAAAAGTTCTTC. Amino acid sequence: CAISESSSYPFWGKKFF.

The genes are TRBV27 and TRBJ2-1; D is uncertain. V lost 3 bases to trimming and J lost 9 bases, with 12 bases between them. The CDR3 has 13 amino acids. The V gene's germline CDR1 is MNHEY and CDR2 SMNVEV (reference sequence). The CDR3 reads CASSFGAPSEQFF. In DNA, the CDR3 is TGTGCCAGCAGTTTTGGCGCTCCGTCTGAGCAGTTCTTC.

The V and J genes are TRBV11-2 and TRBJ2-7; 9 nucleotides align to TRBD1. Germline CDR1 reads SGHAT; CDR2 reads FQNNGV. The CDR3 runs to 14 residues. The V gene end was trimmed by 4 bases and the J gene end by 4 bases; junction bases not matched to a gene: 5. In DNA, the CDR3 is TGTGCCAGCAGCTCGGACAGGGGTCTTTACGAGCAGTACTTC. This encodes CASSSDRGLYEQYF.

The V and J genes are TRBV29-1 and TRBJ2-1; no clear D gene. V was pared by 3 bases and J by 7 bases, with 10 bases between. CDR3 length: 12 residues. Germline CDR1 and CDR2: SQVTM and ANQGSEA. The CDR3 loop reads CSVDDDRNEQFF. The DNA of the CDR3 is TGCAGCGTTGATGACGATCGTAATGAGCAGTTCTTC.

This chain joins TRBV14 and TRBJ2-7; D might be TRBD1 (6 bases). The CDR3 consists of 15 residues. The V and J ends lost 3 bases and 1 base respectively, with 13 bases between them. Per the germline V gene, CDR1 is SGHDN and CDR2 is FVKESK. Here the CDR3 reads CASSHTQGRSYEQYF. As DNA, the CDR3 is TGTGCCAGCAGCCATACACAGGGTCGGTCCTACGAGCAGTACTTC.

The V and J genes are TRBV7-9 and TRBJ2-7; 7 bases are shared with TRBD2. With V trimmed by 1 base and J by 3 bases, 6 bases remained unmatched. The CDR3 runs 15 residues. Germline loops: CDR1 SEHNR, CDR2 FQNEAQ (reference sequence). This CDR3 reads CASSLGLAVNYEQYF. CDR3 nucleotides: TGTGCCAGCAGCTTAGGGCTAGCGGTAAACTACGAGCAGTACTTC.

Remarks on this clone: The junction and the germline gene differ at one end; a read error may be behind it. V and J are TRBV13 and TRBJ2-7; D may be TRBD2 (5 bases). This CDR3 region has 15 residues. Germline CDR1 PRHDT, CDR2 FYEKMQ (reference sequence). Here the CDR3 reads CASTLGLKGAYEQYF. The CDR3 DNA reads TGTGCCAGCACCTTAGGACTGAAAGGAGCCTACGAGCAGTACTTC.

V and J are TRBV7-8 and TRBJ1-3; 8 positions match TRBD1. CDR1 is SGHVS, CDR2 FQNEAQ, per germline. Unmatched junction bases numbered 19, after V lost 5 bases and J lost 7 bases. The CDR3 length is 18 residues. CDR3 coding DNA: TGTGCCAGCAGCAGAATTAGGCCGGGACAGGAGGCGGTTAACACCATATATTTT. As protein: CASSRIRPGQEAVNTIYF.

V and J are TRBV7-9 and TRBJ2-7; tentatively, D is TRBD1 or TRBD2 (7 bases each). Looked up from germline, CDR1 is SEHNR and CDR2 is FQNEAQ (reference sequence). Deletions cut 5 bases from V and 3 bases from J, with 17 bases between. This CDR3 is 15 amino acids long. The chain's CDR3 is CASSPRQGGIYEQYF. The CDR3 DNA sequence: TGTGCCAGCAGCCCCAGACAGGGAGGGATCTACGAGCAGTACTTC.